A selection of T cell receptor beta chains follows, all from one sample in a study of T cell changes during pregnancy in multiple sclerosis. Produced via immunoSEQ multiplex PCR; TCRdb's table is partial and in-frame only. Among around 92,000 clones listed, approximately 95% were seen once. The sequencing here drew on peripheral blood, taken after pregnancy. The receptors were gathered from a female donor with multiple sclerosis, enrolled in a pregnancy study. Both conserved end residues are part of each CDR3. Each record gives: J gene, D gene, V gene, clone size, CDR3 DNA, CDR3 protein. The D gene is left open where the match is weak. Size is stated for part of the rows, as once, few or many counts, or as a class when the clone is expanded.

TRBJ1-1 . TRBV4-1 few TGCGCCAGCAGCCAAGCGCGAGGGATTGGTTCCACTGAAGCTTTCTTT CASSQARGIGSTEAFF
TRBJ2-5 . TRBV9 . TGTGCCAGCAGCGTAGATGGAGCGGTCCAAGAGACCCAGTACTTC CASSVDGAVQETQYF
TRBJ1-2 . TRBV7-9 . TGTGCCAGCAGCTTAGGTTTTTCTAGCTATGGCTACACCTTC CASSLGFSSYGYTF
TRBJ1-1 . TRBV10-2 . TGCGCCAGCAGCGAACTAGTAGCCCAAAACACTGAAGCTTTCTTT CASSELVAQNTEAFF
TRBJ2-3 . TRBV6-1 . TGTGCCAGCAGTGATGATAACATCCTCACAGATACGCAGTATTTT CASSDDNILTDTQYF
TRBJ2-3 TRBD2 TRBV9 . TGTGCCAGCAGCAACCCTGGGGGACTAGTTGTAGATACGCAGTATTTT CASSNPGGLVVDTQYF
TRBJ2-2 . TRBV6-1 . TGTGCCAGCAGCGGAGTACAGGGGAACACCGGGGAGCTGTTTTTT CASSGVQGNTGELFF
TRBJ2-5 TRBD2 TRBV5-1 . TGCGCCAGCAGCTTCCGCGGGAGCGGGGAGACCCAGTACTTC CASSFRGSGETQYF
TRBJ1-5 . TRBV28 . TGTGCCAGCCTAGGGAAGGGGAGCAATCAGCCCCAGCATTTT CASLGKGSNQPQHF
TRBJ2-5 . TRBV4-1 . TGCGCCAGCAGCCAAGTGCAGGGGTTGGAGACCCAGTACTTC CASSQVQGLETQYF
TRBJ2-1 . TRBV7-9 . TGTGCCAGCAGCTTAGTGGGAGGGGGGTCCTACAATGAGCAGTTCTTC CASSLVGGGSYNEQFF
TRBJ1-2 . TRBV27 . TGTGCCAGCAGTCCACGCCGCGACCAGGCCAATGGCTACACCTTC CASSPRRDQANGYTF
TRBJ1-2 . TRBV5-4 . TGTGCCAGCAGCCCGGAGGTACAGGGCCCCTATGGCTACACCTTC CASSPEVQGPYGYTF
TRBJ2-5 TRBD1 TRBV5-1 . TGCGCCAGCAGCTTGGAATACACAGGGGCCCAGTACTTC CASSLEYTGAQYF
TRBJ2-1 . TRBV5-1 . TGCGCCAGCAGCTTGGGGATTCCAGTGGGCTCTCTAAGCAATGAGCAGTTCTTC CASSLGIPVGSLSNEQFF
TRBJ2-7 TRBD1 TRBV29-1 . TGCAGCGTCGCTTCGACAGGGAATGCCGCCGAGCAGTACTTC CSVASTGNAAEQYF
TRBJ2-5 . TRBV4-3 . TGCGCCAGCAGCCAAGATGTTGGGCAGGGCGGTTGGGAGACCCAGTACTTC CASSQDVGQGGWETQYF
TRBJ2-7 TRBD1 TRBV6-8 . TGTGCCAGCAGTTACTCGGGTTCTTTAGACAGGGGGTACGAGCAGTACTTC CASSYSGSLDRGYEQYF
TRBJ2-7 TRBD2 TRBV4-1 . TGCGCCAGCAGCTCCCCCGAGGTTAGCGGGAGATCCTACGAGCAGTACTTC CASSSPEVSGRSYEQYF
TRBJ2-5 TRBD1 TRBV28 . TGTGCCAGCAGCTTGACAGGGGGAGGGATCTGGGAGACCCAGTACTTC CASSLTGGGIWETQYF
TRBJ1-1 . TRBV2 . TGTGCCAGCAGTGGACAAGAGGGCACTGAAGCTTTCTTT CASSGQEGTEAFF
TRBJ2-7 TRBD1 TRBV7-9 . TGTGCCAGCAGCTTAGGGGGACAGGGCTACGAGCAGTACTTC CASSLGGQGYEQYF
TRBJ2-7 TRBD2 TRBV4-2 once TGTGCCAGCAGCCATTGGACTAGCGGCTCCTACGAGCAGTACTTC CASSHWTSGSYEQYF
TRBJ2-1 . TRBV7-9 . TGTGCCAGCAGCTTAGGAGGGTTCGGTGAGCAGTTCTTC CASSLGGFGEQFF
TRBJ2-7 . TRBV11-2 . TGTGCCAGCAGCTTAGACGTGAGCTCCCTTTACGAGCAGTACTTC CASSLDVSSLYEQYF
TRBJ2-2 . TRBV30 . TGTGCCTGGTATAGAGGGGGAACCGGGGAGCTGTTTTTT CAWYRGGTGELFF
TRBJ1-1 . TRBV19 . TGTGCCAGTAGTTCGCCGGGAGGCGGCACTGAAGCTTTCTTT CASSSPGGGTEAFF
TRBJ1-2 . TRBV11-2 . TGTGCCAGCAGCCCCCGTAGGGAGGATGGCTACACCTTC CASSPRREDGYTF
TRBJ2-7 TRBD2 TRBV28 . TGTGCCAGCAGCCGGGGGGACGGAATGATGTTCTACGAGCAGTACTTC CASSRGDGMMFYEQYF
TRBJ1-2 . TRBV5-6 . TGTGCCAGCAGCTTGGCCAGGTTAGAGATCTTCTATGGCTACACCTTC CASSLARLEIFYGYTF
TRBJ1-2 . TRBV5-6 once TGTGCCAGCAGCTTGTTTAGTTGGGCAGACTACTCCACTAACTATGGCTACACCTTC CASSLFSWADYSTNYGYTF
TRBJ1-4 TRBD1 TRBV5-1 . TGCGCCAGCAGCCCGGACCCCAGGGGGCGAGGTAATGAAAAACTGTTTTTT CASSPDPRGRGNEKLFF
TRBJ1-3 . TRBV6-1 . TGTGCCAGCAGTTATGAGGGAGGAAACACCATATATTTT CASSYEGGNTIYF
TRBJ2-1 . TRBV29-1 . TGCAGCGTTGATGGCCCCAGCTCCTACAATGAGCAGTTCTTC CSVDGPSSYNEQFF
TRBJ2-2 TRBD2 TRBV19 once TGTGCCAGTAGTACCGGACTAGCGGCGAACACCGGGGAGCTGTTTTTT CASSTGLAANTGELFF
TRBJ2-7 TRBD1 TRBV7-9 . TGTGCCAGCAGCACTCCCAGACAGGGGGCAACCCCCTACGAGCAGTACTTC CASSTPRQGATPYEQYF
TRBJ2-2 TRBD1 TRBV15 . TGTGCCACCCGGACAGGGGGTGGCACCGGGGAGCTGTTTTTT CATRTGGGTGELFF
TRBJ2-1 TRBD1 TRBV4-3 . TGCGCCAGCAGCCAAGGTCTCGGGACAGGGGTTAGCTCCTACAATGAGCAGTTCTTC CASSQGLGTGVSSYNEQFF
TRBJ2-3 . TRBV2 . TGTGCCAGCAGCGAGAGGACAAGCGGCACAGATACGCAGTATTTT CASSERTSGTDTQYF
TRBJ1-2 TRBD1 TRBV29-1 . TGCAGCGGGTGGACAGGGGGCTATGGCTACACCTTC CSGWTGGYGYTF
TRBJ1-1 TRBD1 TRBV28 . TGTGCCAGCGGCGACAGGGGGCCTGGAGGAGCTTTCTTT CASGDRGPGGAFF
TRBJ2-7 TRBD2 TRBV13 . TGTGCCAGCAGCTTCGGGATCCCGGCCGTACTAGCGGACTCCTACGAGCAGTACTTC CASSFGIPAVLADSYEQYF
TRBJ2-1 TRBD2 TRBV10-1 . TGCGCCAGCAGTCTAGCGGGAGGCTTGGGTGGAAATGAGCAGTTCTTC CASSLAGGLGGNEQFF
TRBJ1-4 TRBD1 TRBV7-9 . TGTGCCAGCAGCTCGGGACAGGGACCTAATGAAAAACTGTTTTTT CASSSGQGPNEKLFF
TRBJ1-1 . TRBV7-3 . TGTGCCAGCAGCTTAGGGGGGGTCACTGAAGCTTTCTTT CASSLGGVTEAFF
TRBJ1-2 . TRBV10-3 . TGTGCCATCAAGGGGGACGGATTCTATGGCTACACCTTC CAIKGDGFYGYTF
TRBJ2-3 TRBD2 TRBV9 . TGTGCCAGCAGCGTAGAGCCAGCGGGAGGACTCACAGATACGCAGTATTTT CASSVEPAGGLTDTQYF
TRBJ2-5 TRBD2 TRBV7-3 . TGTGCCAGCAGCAAAGGGCCCGGGGGGAGTGTGTTGCGAGAGACCCAGTACTTC CASSKGPGGSVLRETQYF
TRBJ2-2 TRBD2 TRBV14 . TGTGCCAGCAGCCATAGAACATTAGCGGGAGGGCCCTTCGGGGAGCTGTTTTTT CASSHRTLAGGPFGELFF
TRBJ2-5 TRBD2 TRBV4-1 . TGCGCCAGCAGCCAATTAGGTAGCGGGAGGATCAGAGAGACCCAGTACTTC CASSQLGSGRIRETQYF
TRBJ2-3 TRBD2 TRBV27 . TGTGCCAGCAGACTATCCGGGACTAGGAGAGATACGCAGTATTTT CASRLSGTRRDTQYF
TRBJ2-2 TRBD2 TRBV5-1 . TGCGCCAGCAGCTTGGAGGTTAGCGGGACCGGGGAGCTGTTTTTT CASSLEVSGTGELFF
TRBJ2-7 TRBD1 TRBV6-1 . TGTGCCAGCAGTGTCGGGACAGGGTTCTCCTACGAGCAGTACTTC CASSVGTGFSYEQYF
TRBJ2-7 . TRBV5-1 . TGCGCCAGCAGATTTTTCGCGGGACAGACCTACGAGCAGTACTTC CASRFFAGQTYEQYF
TRBJ1-2 . TRBV7-8 . TGTGCCAGCAGCGTCGGACTTGCTGGCAGGGGTAGCTACACCTTC CASSVGLAGRGSYTF
TRBJ1-5 . TRBV27 . TGTGCCAGCAGTTTAGCCAGGGGCAATCAGCCCCAGCATTTT CASSLARGNQPQHF
TRBJ1-1 TRBD1 TRBV2 . TGTGCCAGCAGCTTGGGACAGGGAAACACTGAAGCTTTCTTT CASSLGQGNTEAFF